This T cell receptor (beta chain) was obtained from a study of T cells in Graves' hyperthyroidism and ophthalmopathy. Amplification of TCR beta CDR3 regions was performed using RNA transcripts as template. HTBI primers were employed in a first-round RT-PCR of the TCR CDR3. TCRdb passed the multiplex PCR reads through MiXCR, listing each CDR3 protein once. The table lists approximately 25,000 distinct CDR3 sequences, around 40% of them singletons. The CDR3 runs to 13 residues. V was pared by 7 bases and J by 1 base, with 11 bases between. CDR1 and CDR2 from the germline V gene are SNHLY and FYNNEI. Input material: blood. This receptor was identified in a woman in her 30s with Graves' hyperthyroidism. The chain has TRBV2 and TRBJ2-7, with a weak D call TRBD2 (5 bases). CDR3 residues: CASNTLASYEQYF. In DNA, the CDR3 is TGTGCCAGCAATACTCTAGCATCCTACGAGCAGTACTTC.